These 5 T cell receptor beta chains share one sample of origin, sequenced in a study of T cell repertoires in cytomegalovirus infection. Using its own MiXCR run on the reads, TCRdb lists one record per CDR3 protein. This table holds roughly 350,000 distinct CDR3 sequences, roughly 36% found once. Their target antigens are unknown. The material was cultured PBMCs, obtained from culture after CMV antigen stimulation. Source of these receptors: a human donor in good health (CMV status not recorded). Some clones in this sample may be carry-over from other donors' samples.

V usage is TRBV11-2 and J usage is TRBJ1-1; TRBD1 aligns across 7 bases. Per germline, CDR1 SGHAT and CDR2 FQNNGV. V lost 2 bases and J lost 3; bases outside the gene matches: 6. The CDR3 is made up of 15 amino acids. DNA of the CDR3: TGTGCCAGCAGCTTAAGGGGGCAATTGTACACTGAAGCTTTCTTT. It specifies CASSLRGQLYTEAFF.

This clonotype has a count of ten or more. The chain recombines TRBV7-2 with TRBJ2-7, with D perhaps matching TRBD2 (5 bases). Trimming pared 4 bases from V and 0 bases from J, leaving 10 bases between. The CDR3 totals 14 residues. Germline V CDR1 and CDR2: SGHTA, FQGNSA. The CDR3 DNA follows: TGTGCCAGCAGCTCGGTAGCGACCTCCTACGAGCAGTACGTC. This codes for CASSSVATSYEQYV.

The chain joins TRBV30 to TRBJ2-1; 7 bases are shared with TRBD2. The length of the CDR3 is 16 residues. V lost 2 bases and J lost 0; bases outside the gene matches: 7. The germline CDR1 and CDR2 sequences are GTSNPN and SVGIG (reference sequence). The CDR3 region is CAWSSASGSSYNEQFF. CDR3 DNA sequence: TGTGCCTGGAGTTCGGCTAGCGGAAGCTCCTACAATGAGCAGTTCTTC.

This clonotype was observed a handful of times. The CDR3 reads CASSLGGNGNTEAFF. CDR3 bases: TGTGCCAGCAGTTTGGGTGGCAACGGGAACACTGAAGCTTTCTTT. The chain couples TRBV6-6 to TRBJ1-1; D uncertain. Germline V lookup: CDR1 MNHNY, CDR2 SVGAGI (reference sequence). This CDR3 is built from 15 residues. V was clipped by 4 bases and J by 1 base, with 13 bases between them.

The DNA for the CDR3 is TGCAGTGCTCTTCGGACAGGGGGCGGCTACACCTTC. Amino acid sequence: CSALRTGGGYTF. The rearrangement joins TRBV20-1 to TRBJ1-2, with TRBD1 matching 11 bases. After removal of 5 bases from V and 8 bases from J, the junction contained 4 bases not matched to a gene. The CDR3 is made up of 12 amino acids. CDR1 is DFQATT, CDR2 SNEGSKA, per germline (reference sequence).